This TCR beta chain was sequenced during a study of T cell responses to AZD1222 COVID-19 vaccine. The CDR3 length is 12 residues. The V and J ends lost 4 bases and 5 bases respectively, with 9 bases between them. Germline lookup yields CDR1 SGDLS and CDR2 YYNGEE. Sequencing used immunoSEQ multiplex PCR; TCRdb keeps in-frame clones, though not all of them. This table has some 97,000 clones, over 75% appearing once. The V gene is TRBV9, the J gene TRBJ2-5; D remains unclear. The source is an adult in good health. The sample in question was peripheral blood, obtained on day 0 of MenACWY control vaccination. CDR3 protein: CASSPMEETQYF. CDR3 bases: TGTGCCAGCAGCCCCATGGAGGAGACCCAGTACTTC.